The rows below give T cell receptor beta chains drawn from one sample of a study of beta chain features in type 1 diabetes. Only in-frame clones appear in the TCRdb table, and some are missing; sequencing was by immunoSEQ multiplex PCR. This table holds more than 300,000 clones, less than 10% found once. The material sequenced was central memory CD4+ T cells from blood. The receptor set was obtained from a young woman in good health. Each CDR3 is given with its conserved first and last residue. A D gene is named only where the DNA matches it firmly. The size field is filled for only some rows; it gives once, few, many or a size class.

TGTGCCACCAGCAGAGCAAACCCGCGGGACTCCTATGGCTACACCTTC	CATSRANPRDSYGYTF	TRBJ1-2	many	TRBV15	.
TGTGCCAGCAGCTTAGGTCGGGGGTCCTACGAGCAGTACTTC	CASSLGRGSYEQYF	TRBJ2-7	few	TRBV7-8	.
TGTGCCAGCAGCTTAGCTGGGGGCGGGACCAACTACGAGCAGTACTTC	CASSLAGGGTNYEQYF	TRBJ2-7	.	TRBV7-2	.
TGTGCCAGCAGCCAAGATGAGGGGCAGCCCCAGCATTTT	CASSQDEGQPQHF	TRBJ1-5	few	TRBV14	.
TGTGCCAGCAGCCCCTTCGGAGCTCCCCTCGAAGCTTTCTTT	CASSPFGAPLEAFF	TRBJ1-1	.	TRBV7-9	.
TGTGCCACCAGCAGAGACCCAGCGGGAGCTCGTTGGGTCCGAGAGACCCAGTACTTC	CATSRDPAGARWVRETQYF	TRBJ2-5	few	TRBV15	TRBD2
TGTGCCAGCAGTAACGAAGGCCTAGATGAAGAGACCCAGTACTTC	CASSNEGLDEETQYF	TRBJ2-5	.	TRBV2	.
TGTGCCAGCAGTTACGCGGGACAGGGTAACTATGGCTACACCTTC	CASSYAGQGNYGYTF	TRBJ1-2	.	TRBV6-5	TRBD1
TGCGCCAGCAGTTTTGGACTAGCGGGAGACTACGAGCAGTACTTC	CASSFGLAGDYEQYF	TRBJ2-7	.	TRBV5-1	TRBD2
TGTGCCAGCTCAAGAGATGGCCTTAGCACAGATACGCAGTATTTT	CASSRDGLSTDTQYF	TRBJ2-3	few	TRBV18	.
TGTGCCAGCAGCGTAGTACCACTCCCTTCCAATGAGCAGTTCTTC	CASSVVPLPSNEQFF	TRBJ2-1	many	TRBV9	.
TGTGCCAGCAGCTTATGGGCCGGGAGCGGTTACAATGAGCAGTTCTTC	CASSLWAGSGYNEQFF	TRBJ2-1	.	TRBV7-2	.
TGTGCCAGCTCACCACAGGACAGGGGGCATGAAAAACTGTTTTTT	CASSPQDRGHEKLFF	TRBJ1-4	few	TRBV18	TRBD1
TGTGCCACCAGCAGAGGTTGGGGGTTGGGGTACGAGCAGTACTTC	CATSRGWGLGYEQYF	TRBJ2-7	few	TRBV15	.
TGTGCCACCAGCAGAGATCGGGGCGGGAGTGACTACAATGAGCAGTTCTTC	CATSRDRGGSDYNEQFF	TRBJ2-1	few	TRBV15	TRBD2
TGTGCCACCGGAGTAAGACAGGGGGTTGGGGAGACCCAGTACTTC	CATGVRQGVGETQYF	TRBJ2-5	few	TRBV6-6	TRBD1
TGTGCCAGCAACTTCCAGGGGGCAAACGAGCAGTACTTC	CASNFQGANEQYF	TRBJ2-7	.	TRBV2	TRBD1
TGTGCCAGCAGACCTAGCGGGACGGACGAGCAGTACTTC	CASRPSGTDEQYF	TRBJ2-7	.	TRBV28	TRBD2
TGTGCCAGCAGCTCCCACACCCTCTTTGGCACCTTC	CASSSHTLFGTF	TRBJ1-2	many	TRBV7-9	.
TGTGCCAGCAGCTTGGCAGACGCCGGGGAGCTGTTTTTT	CASSLADAGELFF	TRBJ2-2	few	TRBV5-6	.
TGCGCCAGCAGCTTGGTTGTGTCAATTGGCGGCACTGAAGCTTTCTTT	CASSLVVSIGGTEAFF	TRBJ1-1	.	TRBV5-1	.
TGTGCCAGCAGTTCCAGGGTCCACGAGCAGTACTTC	CASSSRVHEQYF	TRBJ2-7	.	TRBV6-5	.
TGTGCCAGTAGTATCGGGCCAGGGTACCTCTACGAGCAGTACTTC	CASSIGPGYLYEQYF	TRBJ2-7	.	TRBV19	.
TGTGCCAGCAGCCTTCCCGTGGGAAACAATGAGCAGTTCTTC	CASSLPVGNNEQFF	TRBJ2-1	.	TRBV7-2	.
TGTGCCAGCAGTTCTTACAAGGACGAAGCTTTCTTT	CASSSYKDEAFF	TRBJ1-1	.	TRBV27	.
TGTGCCACCCAGACTAGCGGGAGAGAAACGAACACCGGGGAGCTGTTTTTT	CATQTSGRETNTGELFF	TRBJ2-2	.	TRBV15	TRBD2
TGTGCCACCAGCAGAGGACAGGGCCTTTCCGCTGGGGCCAACGTCCTGACTTTC	CATSRGQGLSAGANVLTF	TRBJ2-6	few	TRBV15	TRBD1
TGTGCCAGCAGCTATCAACAGGGCATCGGGGAGCTGTTTTTT	CASSYQQGIGELFF	TRBJ2-2	.	TRBV7-2	.
TGTGCCACCAGCAATCCGCTCTCGGGACTAGCGGAGAGCTCCTACGAGCAGTACTTC	CATSNPLSGLAESSYEQYF	TRBJ2-7	few	TRBV15	TRBD2
TGTGCCATCAGTGGGGGGCCCCCCGGGTCTGGGGCCAACGTCCTGACTTTC	CAISGGPPGSGANVLTF	TRBJ2-6	.	TRBV10-3	.
TGCAGTGCTGAATGGGACTACGAGCAGTACTTC	CSAEWDYEQYF	TRBJ2-7	.	TRBV20-1	.
TGTGCCAGTAGTAGTGAATATACCGGGACTGAAGCTTTCTTT	CASSSEYTGTEAFF	TRBJ1-1	.	TRBV19	.
TGTGCCAGCAGTCCAGGGTCGAGCACCGGGGAGCTGTTTTTT	CASSPGSSTGELFF	TRBJ2-2	few	TRBV11-1	.
TGTGCCAGCCGATCCGGAAGGAACACTGAAGCTTTCTTT	CASRSGRNTEAFF	TRBJ1-1	few	TRBV14	.
TGCGCCAGCACCCCGAGGCTAGCGGGAAACACCGGGGAGCTGTTTTTT	CASTPRLAGNTGELFF	TRBJ2-2	once	TRBV5-1	TRBD2
TGTGCCAGCACAGGGTCACCCTTCGAGACCCAGTACTTC	CASTGSPFETQYF	TRBJ2-5	.	TRBV2	.
TGTGCCAGCAGCTTAGGGACAGGTCACAGCGCGGAAGCTTTCTTT	CASSLGTGHSAEAFF	TRBJ1-1	.	TRBV11-1	TRBD1
TGTGCCAGCAGCGGGGCACGTGGGGTAATGAACACTGAAGCTTTCTTT	CASSGARGVMNTEAFF	TRBJ1-1	.	TRBV7-2	.
TGTGCCAGTAGTATAGACCCCGGGACAGCAGATACGCAGTATTTT	CASSIDPGTADTQYF	TRBJ2-3	few	TRBV19	TRBD1
TGTGCCAGCTCACCCTTTTCGACCTCCTACGAGCAGTACTTC	CASSPFSTSYEQYF	TRBJ2-7	.	TRBV18	.
TGTGCCAGCAGTTTACATACGGGGAATCAGCCCCAGCATTTT	CASSLHTGNQPQHF	TRBJ1-5	.	TRBV28	.
TGCGCCAGCAGGGGCTACGGGAAAAACTATGGCTACACCTTC	CASRGYGKNYGYTF	TRBJ1-2	many	TRBV4-1	.
TGTGCCAGCAGCGCCCGGGACATTCAGTACTTC	CASSARDIQYF	TRBJ2-4	few	TRBV7-9	.
TGTGCCATCAGTGAGTCAGGTATGAGAGGGGCCAACGTCCTGACTTTC	CAISESGMRGANVLTF	TRBJ2-6	.	TRBV10-3	.
TGTGCCAGCAGCTTTAGCGGGAGTGCTAATGAGCAGTTCTTC	CASSFSGSANEQFF	TRBJ2-1	.	TRBV5-4	TRBD2
TGTGCCAGTAATCCGGCGGAGAGCTATGGCTACACCTTC	CASNPAESYGYTF	TRBJ1-2	.	TRBV19	.
TGTGCCAGCTTACACGGGAGGTCGCGCACAGATACGCAGTATTTT	CASLHGRSRTDTQYF	TRBJ2-3	.	TRBV2	TRBD2
TGTGCCAGCAGCGAGAAGCTAGACAGCTACAATGAGCAGTTCTTC	CASSEKLDSYNEQFF	TRBJ2-1	.	TRBV9	.
TGTGCCAGCAGCCGCGAGGGAGCGTACAATGAGCAGTTCTTC	CASSREGAYNEQFF	TRBJ2-1	few	TRBV14	.
TGTGCCAGCAGCCGGGACCCCTCCTACGAGCAGTACTTC	CASSRDPSYEQYF	TRBJ2-7	few	TRBV7-3	.
TGCGCCAGCAGCCAAACTGACAATGAGCAGTTCTTC	CASSQTDNEQFF	TRBJ2-1	few	TRBV5-1	.